This T cell receptor beta chain came from a study of blood T cell repertoires in COVID-19 (dated by TCRdb to the early 2020s). At the level of the whole study: Collaborator samples came from the United States, Italy and Spain and covered acute and convalescent phases of COVID-19. Where HLA class I and class II types were available, the types were taken from metadata supplied by the sample provider, not from assay-based typing. The repertoires were released in a freely available public database meant as a resource for research on the immune response to SARS-CoV-2. The sample metadata nearly always contained a de-identified subject ID, COVID-19 status, age in years and sex. Subjects who had been exposed to COVID-19, were actively infected with it, or had recovered from it provided the deeply sampled blood TCRbeta repertoires that made up the dataset. Samples came from the ongoing ImmuneRACE study (first 160 participants) plus 1,254 subjects from 6 global collaborators. The material from the prospective study consisted of cDNA or gDNA derived from T cells, B-cell-depleted T cells, or PBMCs.

In the case of this clone: Its recognized antigen is unknown. There are no base qualities to consult, and no much larger clone falls within one base.

At one collaborating source in Seattle, patients were enrolled during active infection and were followed longitudinally through the course of disease. The collaborating institutions used their own protocols to collect whole blood in K2EDTA tubes. Collaborator samples were shipped for TCRbeta analysis as frozen whole blood, isolated PBMCs, or DNA extracted from either sample type. TCRbeta CDR3 regions were amplified from genomic DNA using the immunoSEQ Assay, a bias-controlled multiplex PCR. The source study handled its data this way. Nucleated cell counts per sample were estimated from amplification of reference gene primers within the assay. To quantify the absolute abundance of each unique TCRbeta CDR3 rearrangement, sequence reads were collapsed and filtered. For each sample, productive Simpson clonality was calculated as the square root of Simpson's diversity index over productive rearrangements. TCRdb's version of the immuneACCESS table is confined to in-frame rearrangements and falls short of the full clone set. An unresolved V gene accounts for under half of the shortfall where checked; the remainder is of unknown origin. V and J calls plus clone size are reproduced from that table; the DNA served to infer D and trimming. The sample yields some 110,000 clones; approximately 90% were counted once. The top ten constitute about 1.9% of the sample.

Results the study describes overall, beyond this receptor: How much clinical and demographic metadata was included differed by source and by participant, and the metadata was provided uncurated.

Trimming leaves V shorter by 5 bases and J shorter by 3 bases, with the junction holding 5 bases beyond the gene matches. CDR1 and CDR2, per the germline V gene (reference sequence), are PRHDT and FYEKMQ. The CDR3 has 15 amino acids, counting the end cysteine and phenylalanine. The CDR3 DNA has 45 bases and is translated from base 1. Here the chain combines TRBV13 and TRBJ2-2, with 8 bases aligning to TRBD2. This TCR was sampled from a man over 45 with COVID-19, enrolled during active disease. Sample: peripheral blood. The nucleotides read TGTGCCAGCAGCATGGGGACTAGATACACCGGGGAGCTGTTTTTT. Its translation reads: CASSMGTRYTGELFF. Extended through the reference TRBV13 and TRBJ2-2 proteins, this CDR3 yields the full variable domain: AAGVIQSPRHLIKEKRETATLKCYPIPRHDTVYWYQQGPGQDPQFLISFYEKMQSDKGSIPDRFSAQQFSDYHSELNMSSLELGDSALYFCASSMGTRYTGELFFGEGSRLTVL.